This entry lists 22 T cell receptor beta chains sequenced from one sample in a study of blood T cells in healthy people across ages. Alongside a J-beta primer mix, a sample-barcoded 5' primer served in a second PCR lasting 7 to 11 cycles. TCRdb processed the 5' RACE reads anew with MiXCR; each CDR3 protein has one entry. The sample yields approximately 810,000 distinct CDR3 sequences, about 37% seen once. Sequenced material: blood. All receptors come from a man aged 18-30 years in good health.

The chain employs TRBV3-1 and TRBJ2-3; 8 nucleotides match TRBD1. Germline-derived CDR1 and CDR2 are LGHDT and YNNKEL (reference sequence). This CDR3 comprises 14 residues. Trimming removed 4 bases from V and 6 bases from J; junction bases left unmatched: 6. The CDR3 bases are TGTGCCAGCAGCCCGGGACAGGCGTCGGATACGCAGTATTTT. Amino acid sequence: CASSPGQASDTQYF.

This chain connects TRBV4-1 to TRBJ1-1; possibly TRBD1 for D (5 bases). The V gene's germline CDR1 is MGHRA and CDR2 YSYEKL. The CDR3 is 14 amino acids. Trimming took 6 bases from V and 3 from J, leaving 14 bases between them. The CDR3 DNA reads TGCGCCAGCAGGAACAGAAGGGGCGACACTGAAGCTTTCTTT. This encodes CASRNRRGDTEAFF.

The J gene is TRBJ1-1, the V gene TRBV3-1, with D unclear. CDR3 size: 16 residues. The V end was cut by 4 bases, the J end by 1 base, with 16 bases between. Per the germline V gene, CDR1 is LGHDT and CDR2 is YNNKEL (reference sequence). CDR3 nucleotides: TGTGCCAGCAGCCTTGGCCCTTTGCTAACGAACACTGAAGCTTTCTTT. Protein product: CASSLGPLLTNTEAFF.

This sequence joins TRBV7-3 and TRBJ2-3; a possible D gene is TRBD2 (5 bases). This CDR3 has 15 amino acids. V dropped 4 bases and J dropped 0 bases, with 11 bases sitting between them. CDR1 is SGHTA, CDR2 FQGTGA, per germline. This CDR3 is CASSSSRESTDTQYF. Here the CDR3 DNA reads TGTGCCAGCAGCTCCTCTAGGGAGAGCACAGATACGCAGTATTTT. Drawing the rest from reference TRBV7-3 and TRBJ2-3, the complete variable domain is GAGVSQTPSNKVTEKGKYVELRCDPISGHTALYWYRQSLGQGPEFLIYFQGTGAADDSGLPNDRFFAVRPEGSVSTLKIQRTERGDSAVYLCASSSSRESTDTQYFGPGTRLTVL.

Points on this clonotype: A clone one base away is much larger, so this may be a read error. This chain links TRBV4-1 with TRBJ2-2; D ambiguous. The ends were cut back, 1 base at V and 1 base at J, with 4 bases in the middle. Germline values: CDR1 MGHRA, CDR2 YSYEKL. CDR3 length: 14 residues. The chain's CDR3 is CASSQVGNTGELFF. CDR3 sequence (DNA): TGCGCCAGCAGCCAAGTTGGGAACACCGGGGAGCTGTTTTTT.

The table lists this clonotype with a few counts. The chain couples TRBV12-3 or TRBV12-4 to TRBJ1-3; 7 bases line up with TRBD1. J was trimmed by 15 bases and V by 1 base; bases with no gene match: 12. The CDR3 has 14 amino acids. The chain's CDR3 is CASSLEGFPGQRYF. CDR3 bases: TGTGCCAGCAGTTTAGAGGGATTTCCGGGACAGAGATATTTT.

This sequence joins TRBV7-2 and TRBJ1-1; unclear D gene. V dropped 5 bases and J dropped 6 bases, with 13 bases sitting between them. Germline lookup yields CDR1 SGHTA and CDR2 FQGNSA. The CDR3 runs to 13 residues. The CDR3 region has the DNA TGTGCCAGCAGCCCTAGGGCTACCGCTGAAGCTTTCTTT. Protein product: CASSPRATAEAFF.

J is TRBJ1-1 and V is TRBV15; D not certain. The ends were cut back, 3 bases at V and 1 base at J, with 15 bases in the middle. Germline lookup yields CDR1 LNHNV and CDR2 YYDKDF (reference sequence). This CDR3 has 16 amino acids. The CDR3 loop is CATSRDRAYPNTEAFF. The CDR3 nucleotides read TGTGCCACCAGCAGGGACCGGGCTTACCCGAACACTGAAGCTTTCTTT. Filled out from reference TRBV15 and TRBJ1-1, the complete variable domain reads DAMVIQNPRYQVTQFGKPVTLSCSQTLNHNVMYWYQQKSSQAPKLLFHYYDKDFNNEADTPDNFQSRRPNTSFCFLDIRSPGLGDTAMYLCATSRDRAYPNTEAFFGQGTRLTVV.

The V gene is TRBV6-6, the J gene TRBJ1-1; D gene unclear. CDR1 and CDR2 from the germline V gene are MNHNY and SVGAGI (reference sequence). CDR3 length equals 12 residues. V was shortened by 7 bases and J by 2 bases, with 8 bases between the two germline ends. The CDR3 sequence: CASKDRNTEAFF. CDR3 in DNA: TGTGCCAGCAAGGACCGAAACACTGAAGCTTTCTTT.

In this sample, this clonotype turned up a few times. This chain uses TRBV28 with TRBJ1-4; no clear D. The CDR3 covers 15 residues. Trimming took 6 bases from V and 2 from J, leaving 13 bases between them. The V gene's germline CDR1 is MDHEN and CDR2 SYDVKM. In DNA, the CDR3 is TGTGCCAGCAGCAGTACGGGAGAGACTAATGAAAAACTGTTTTTT. It yields the protein CASSSTGETNEKLFF.

The CDR3 bases are TGTGCCAGCAGTGAAAGGCGCGGCGCAGATACGCAGTATTTT. This encodes CASSERRGADTQYF. The chain joins TRBV6-1 to TRBJ2-3; D is unclear. The CDR3 is 14 residues long. Trimming took 2 bases from V and 4 from J, leaving 10 bases between them. Germline V gene lookup returns CDR1 MNHNS and CDR2 SASEGT.

This clonotype showed up just a few times. This chain uses TRBV7-9 with TRBJ2-3; no clear D gene. CDR1 and CDR2 (germline): SEHNR, FQNEAQ (reference sequence). The CDR3 has 15 amino acids. Trimming pared 4 bases from V and 2 bases from J, leaving 13 bases between. CDR3 protein: CASSSAAGFTDTQYF. In DNA, the CDR3 is TGTGCCAGCAGCTCCGCCGCCGGGTTCACAGATACGCAGTATTTT.

This clonotype was picked up one time. The rearrangement joins TRBV3-1 to TRBJ2-1; D unresolved. The CDR3 is made up of 13 amino acids. Per the germline V gene, CDR1 is LGHDT and CDR2 is YNNKEL (reference sequence). V shed 4 bases and J shed 13 bases, with 17 bases lying between them. CDR3 sequence reads: CASSLRTASTQFF. DNA for the CDR3: TGTGCCAGCAGCCTTAGGACCGCTTCAACTCAGTTCTTC.

The J gene is TRBJ2-2, the V gene TRBV28; D ambiguous. Trimming took 5 bases from V and 7 from J, leaving 11 bases between them. CDR1 and CDR2 (germline): MDHEN, SYDVKM. This CDR3 spans 13 amino acids. The CDR3 protein is CASSPRSDGELFF. CDR3 DNA sequence: TGTGCCAGCAGTCCACGGTCGGACGGGGAGCTGTTTTTT.

This chain links TRBV10-3 with TRBJ2-7; weak D call: TRBD1 (5 bases). V lost 2 bases and J lost 4, with 12 bases in between. Per the germline V gene, CDR1 is ENHRY and CDR2 is SYGVKD. The CDR3 covers 14 residues. The CDR3, as DNA: TGTGCCATCAGTGAGGCGGCACGGACATACGAGCAGTACTTC. Translating gives CAISEAARTYEQYF.

This clonotype showed up just a few times. This chain links TRBV3-1 with TRBJ2-7, with D perhaps being TRBD1 or TRBD2 (6 bases each). CDR1 and CDR2 from the germline V gene are LGHDT and YNNKEL (reference sequence). The CDR3 extends over 14 amino acids. Trimming cost V 4 bases and J 3 bases, with 13 bases left between them. This CDR3 reads CASSPGRGLYEQYF. As DNA, the CDR3 is TGTGCCAGCAGCCCCGGACGGGGGCTCTACGAGCAGTACTTC.

The CDR3 here is CSAREGAEETQYF. The CDR3 region has the DNA TGCAGTGCCAGGGAGGGGGCGGAAGAGACCCAGTACTTC. This rearrangement joins TRBV20-1 to TRBJ2-5, with D perhaps assigned TRBD1 or TRBD2 (7 bases each). The V end was cut by 6 bases, the J end by 3 bases, with 14 bases between. Germline loops: CDR1 DFQATT, CDR2 SNEGSKA (reference sequence). This CDR3 spans 13 amino acids.

This clonotype has more than one count but fewer than ten. The rearrangement links TRBV4-3 to TRBJ2-1, with D tentatively TRBD2 (5 bases). This CDR3 contains 14 residues. The ends were cut back, 4 bases at V and 8 bases at J, with 15 bases in the middle. In germline, CDR1 is LGHNA, CDR2 YSLEER. The CDR3: CASSRVGHGDEQFF. In DNA, the CDR3 is TGCGCCAGCAGCCGCGTCGGGCACGGGGATGAGCAGTTCTTC.

This clonotype was counted many times. This sequence joins TRBV12-3 or TRBV12-4 and TRBJ1-4; TRBD1 is a possible D gene (5 bases). There are 13 residues in the CDR3. The V and J ends lost 8 bases and 7 bases respectively, with 14 bases between them. CDR3 in DNA: TGTGCCAGCTCCGAAAGGGGTTCTGAAAAACTGTTTTTT. This encodes CASSERGSEKLFF.

This clonotype was counted many times. The rearrangement uses TRBV5-5 and TRBJ2-1; the D is unclear. The CDR3 totals 14 residues. V lost 3 bases and J 8 bases, leaving 15 bases between the germline ends. Germline CDR1 SGHKS, CDR2 YYEKEE (reference sequence). This CDR3 is CASSSYGLRDEQFF. DNA for the CDR3: TGTGCCAGCAGCTCCTACGGGCTCCGGGATGAGCAGTTCTTC.

The chain is built from TRBV7-3 and TRBJ1-1; D perhaps matches TRBD1 (5 bases). The CDR3 has 13 amino acids. With 0 bases removed from V and 4 bases from J, the gap between germline ends came to 6 bases. CDR1 is SGHTA, CDR2 FQGTGA, per germline. The CDR3 DNA follows: TGTGCCAGCAGCTTAACGGGGACCACTGAAGCTTTCTTT. Its translation: CASSLTGTTEAFF.

This chain links TRBV6-5 with TRBJ2-5; D perhaps matches TRBD1 (5 bases). Germline CDR1 MNHEY, CDR2 SVGAGI. This CDR3 has 11 amino acids. V was clipped by 6 bases and J by 7 bases, with 9 bases between them. CDR3 nucleotides: TGTGCCAGCAGGGGGCCTTCGACCCAGTACTTC. Its protein is CASRGPSTQYF.